Listed below are T cell receptor beta chains from one sample, sequenced in a study of blood T cell repertoires in COVID-19. The table came from immunoSEQ multiplex PCR; TCRdb's copy has only in-frame clones and leaves some out. The repertoire holds 320,000 or so clones, with 87% as singletons. The specimen sequenced was PBMCs or T cells enriched from blood (not recorded which). Receptor source: a woman younger than 45 who had recovered from COVID-19. Both conserved end residues are part of each CDR3. Each record gives: V gene, J gene, CDR3 protein.

TRBV28	TRBJ1-2	CASSLMDRGDGYTF
TRBV2	TRBJ2-7	CASSGQGAGEQYF
TRBV5-1	TRBJ1-5	CASSLSPTGSNQPQHF
TRBV18	TRBJ1-5	CASSPVGAYNQPQHF
TRBV5-5	TRBJ1-2	CASSLGGQSSGIGYTF
TRBV19	TRBJ2-7	CASSTGTGSGEQYF
TRBV7-9	TRBJ2-1	CASSLIGGINNEQFF
TRBV5-4	TRBJ2-3	CASSPERQGGGDTQYF
TRBV2	TRBJ2-5	CASSGTGVRQETQYF
TRBV25-1	TRBJ1-6	CASIGTGVYSPLHF
TRBV4-1	TRBJ2-2	CASSQSTVRAGAGWDGELFF
TRBV5-1	TRBJ2-5	CASSLGGTREETQYF
TRBV19	TRBJ1-5	CASSKNENRQGAIQPQHF
TRBV27	TRBJ2-1	CASSFSARNEQFF
TRBV18	TRBJ2-1	CASSPGGFEQFF
TRBV28	TRBJ2-3	CASSFSRLDRNTDTQYF
TRBV27	TRBJ2-3	CASSLRKSGGYTDTQYF